This T cell receptor beta chain comes out of a study of blood T cell repertoires in COVID-19. In the study overall: Sites across the United States, Italy and Spain contributed samples from acute and convalescent COVID-19. T cells, B-cell-depleted T cells, or PBMCs supplied cDNA or gDNA.

The germline V and J ends were trimmed by 4 bases and 2 bases, with 11 bases remaining between them. The CDR3 contains 14 residues. The germline V gene encodes CDR1 SGHRS and CDR2 YFSETQ. In the study's own analysis: Estimation of nucleated cell counts was performed using reference gene primer amplification. Some clones are missing from TCRdb's copy, which holds only in-frame ones; the method was immunoSEQ multiplex PCR. V and J calls plus clone size are reproduced from that table; the DNA served to infer D and trimming. Altogether roughly 230,000 clones are present, about 91% being singletons, with the ten largest covering less than 5%.

This TCR came from a woman aged 35 to 49 who had recovered from COVID-19. The sequencing sample was made of peripheral blood. The chain carries TRBV5-1 and TRBJ2-3, with a possible D match to TRBD1 (5 bases). CDR3 bases: TGCGCCAGCAGCCCACAGGCCGACACAGATACGCAGTATTTT. The encoded protein is CASSPQADTDTQYF.